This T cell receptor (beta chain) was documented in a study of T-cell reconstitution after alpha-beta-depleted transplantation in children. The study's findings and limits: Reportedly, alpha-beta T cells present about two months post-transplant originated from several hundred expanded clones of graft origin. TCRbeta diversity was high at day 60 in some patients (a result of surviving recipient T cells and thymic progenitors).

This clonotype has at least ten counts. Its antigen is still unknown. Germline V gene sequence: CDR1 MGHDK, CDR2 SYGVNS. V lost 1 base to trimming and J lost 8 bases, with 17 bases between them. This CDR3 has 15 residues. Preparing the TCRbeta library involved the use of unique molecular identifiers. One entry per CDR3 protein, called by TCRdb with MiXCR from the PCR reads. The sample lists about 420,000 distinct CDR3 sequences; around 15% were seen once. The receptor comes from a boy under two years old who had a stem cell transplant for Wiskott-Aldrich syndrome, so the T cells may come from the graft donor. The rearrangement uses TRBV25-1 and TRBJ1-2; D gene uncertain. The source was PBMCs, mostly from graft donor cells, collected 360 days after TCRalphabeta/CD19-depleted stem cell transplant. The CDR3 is CASSESSWNIRGYTF. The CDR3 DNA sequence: TGTGCCAGCAGTGAATCTTCTTGGAACATAAGAGGCTACACCTTC.